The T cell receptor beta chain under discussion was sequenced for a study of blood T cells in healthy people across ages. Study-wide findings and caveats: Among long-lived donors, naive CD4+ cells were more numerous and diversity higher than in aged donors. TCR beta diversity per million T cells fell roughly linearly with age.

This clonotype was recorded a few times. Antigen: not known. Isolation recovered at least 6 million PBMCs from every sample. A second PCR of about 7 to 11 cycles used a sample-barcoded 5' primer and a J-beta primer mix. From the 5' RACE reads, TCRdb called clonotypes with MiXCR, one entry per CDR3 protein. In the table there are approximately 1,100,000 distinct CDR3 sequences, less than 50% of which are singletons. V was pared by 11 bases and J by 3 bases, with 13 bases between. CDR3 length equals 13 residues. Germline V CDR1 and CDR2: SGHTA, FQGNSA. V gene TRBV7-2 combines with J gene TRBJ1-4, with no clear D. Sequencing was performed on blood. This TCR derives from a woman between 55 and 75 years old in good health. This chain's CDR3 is CASIRSPNEKLFF. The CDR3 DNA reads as TGTGCCTCCATTCGTAGTCCTAATGAAAAACTGTTTTTT.